The subject of this entry is one T cell receptor (beta chain). The antigen it binds to is not known. Base qualities are not recorded, but no much larger clone differs from it by a single base. The trial excluded patients who had a history of autoimmune disease or who were on systemic immunosuppression. Peripheral blood for TCR sequencing was collected from all dose cohorts at baseline, on cycle 4 day 1, and on cycle 7 day 1. Samples were obtained from an open-label, multicenter, first-in-human phase I dose-escalation trial of ivuxolimab. The trial enrolled adults with locally advanced or metastatic head and neck squamous cell, hepatocellular, melanoma or renal cell carcinoma. Before TCR sequencing, CD4+ and CD8+ T cells were separately sorted from peripheral blood. This sample is part of a study of OX40 agonist ivuxolimab in advanced cancers. Context from the whole study: Ivuxolimab, which targeted the costimulatory receptor OX40 (CD134), was an agonistic, fully human IgG2 monoclonal antibody. Intravenous ivuxolimab was administered to patients every 2 weeks at six dose levels: 0.01, 0.1, 0.3, 1.5, 3 and 10 mg/kg. Among the roughly 52 dose-escalation patients, around 19 had hepatocellular carcinoma, about 15 melanoma, 9 renal cell carcinoma and 9 head and neck cancer. A male proportion of roughly 85% and a mean age of 60 years, ranging from 23 to 79, were recorded for the dose-escalation cohort. Prior anti-PD-1, anti-PD-L1 or anti-CTLA-4 therapy was permitted, and approximately 40% of dose-escalation patients had received checkpoint inhibitors. Partial responses occurred in three dose-escalation patients, of whom one had hepatocellular carcinoma and two had cutaneous melanoma. The point of sequencing TCRbeta in the periphery was to test whether ivuxolimab changed TCR sequence diversity and drove clonal T-cell expansion. The paper covers the monotherapy dose-escalation part of the phase I ivuxolimab trial, which included N of about 50 patients. Broad study findings and their caveats: Antigen specificity was not determined for the clonally expanded peripheral T cells. At doses of 0.1 to 3.0 mg/kg, clonal expansion of both CD4+ and CD8+ blood T cells was observed from baseline to week 6. Low levels of normalized T-cell clonal expansion were also seen in some patients who did not respond. After ivuxolimab, CD8+ T cells had more expanded clones than CD4+ T cells on average. In the 0.1-3.0 mg/kg groups, partial responders had among the lowest normalized peripheral clonal expansion, particularly in CD8+ T cells.

The CDR3 starts with the cysteine, ends with the phenylalanine, and has 14 residues. Only the CDR3 DNA stays, 42 bases, in frame from base 1. At the junction V is shortened by 1 base and J by 2 bases, with 8 bases in between. Via the germline V gene, CDR1 is KGHSH and CDR2 LQKENI. To sequence the TCRbeta CDR3 region, genomic DNA was isolated from the sorted cells. The immunoSEQ Assay was used for sequencing of TCRbeta CDR3 regions. TCRdb limited this immuneACCESS table to in-frame rearrangements with V and J called. A share of clones is missing; checked studies link under half to unresolved V genes, and the rest is unexplained. The sample includes roughly 86,000 clones, with roughly 93% observed a single time. 2.5% to 3% of the sample belongs to the ten largest clones.

This specimen consisted of CD4+ or CD8+ T cells sorted from blood, obtained in a trial of the OX40 agonist ivuxolimab. The chain is made from TRBV18 and TRBJ2-5, with the D gene too uncertain to name. The clonotype was recovered from an adult with an advanced solid tumor such as melanoma, head and neck, liver or kidney cancer. For the CDR3, the sequence is CASSPQDAQETQYF. In nucleotides, the sequence is TGTGCCAGCTCACCACAGGACGCACAAGAGACCCAGTACTTC.